The 18 T cell receptor beta chains given below trace back to one sample, sequenced in a study of shared T cell receptors in the human thymus. Only in-frame clones appear in the TCRdb table, and some are missing; sequencing was by immunoSEQ multiplex PCR. Of some 640,000 clones detected, around 87% appear once; the ten largest clones hold about 0.0094%. These data were also filed under a second study, of human thymus T cells.

The source material was thymocytes. The receptors come from a boy under two years old with a congenital heart defect.

V is TRBV19 and J is TRBJ1-5, with D hard to call. This CDR3 is built from 17 residues. Germline CDR1 is LNHDA and CDR2 is SQIVND (reference sequence). V gave up 3 bases and J gave up 4 bases, with 19 bases separating them. The CDR3 sequence: CASSIGDLRLPNQPQHF. Written as DNA, the CDR3 is TGTGCCAGTAGTATTGGCGATTTGAGGCTTCCTAATCAGCCCCAGCATTTT.

This clone was observed a single time. The chain couples TRBV5-4 to TRBJ1-2; 7 bases are shared with TRBD1. The J segment lost 5 bases and the V segment lost 3 bases, leaving 16 bases of the junction unmatched. The CDR3 spans 17 residues. From germline, CDR1 is SGHNT and CDR2 YYREEE (reference sequence). Here the CDR3 reads CASSWTHRTGGRYGYTF. The DNA of the CDR3 is TGTGCCAGCAGCTGGACCCACAGGACAGGAGGAAGGTATGGCTACACCTTC.

CDR3 nucleotides: TGTGCCTGGAGTGTAGAGGAGTCATCCATCAGGGGGCGAGTCAATGAGCAGTTCTTC. The encoded protein is CAWSVEESSIRGRVNEQFF. This chain connects TRBV30 to TRBJ2-1; 8 bases agree with TRBD1. Germline V gene data show CDR1 as GTSNPN and CDR2 as SVGIG (reference sequence). V was clipped by 0 bases and J by 6 bases; unmatched bases: 19. The CDR3 is made up of 19 amino acids.

This chain uses TRBV28 with TRBJ2-3; TRBD2 aligns across 8 bases. This CDR3 contains 14 residues. V shed 7 bases, J shed 4 bases, and the junction held 7 bases outside the gene matches. Germline CDR1 is MDHEN and CDR2 is SYDVKM. CDR3 in DNA: TGTGCCAGCATCCCGCGACTAGCGTCAGATACGCAGTATTTT. Translated: CASIPRLASDTQYF. The variable domain in full, completed from reference TRBV28 and TRBJ2-3, reads DVKVTQSSRYLVKRTGEKVFLECVQDMDHENMFWYRQDPGLGLRLIYFSYDVKMKEKGDIPEGYSVSREKKERFSLILESASTNQTSMYLCASIPRLASDTQYFGPGTRLTVL.

V usage is TRBV19 and J usage is TRBJ1-1; 8 bases line up with TRBD1. Germline V gene lookup returns CDR1 LNHDA and CDR2 SQIVND (reference sequence). The trim removed 2 bases at V and 9 bases at J, leaving 11 bases unmatched. The CDR3 has 15 residues. As DNA, the CDR3 is TGTGCCAGTAGTATAAGCGACAGGGGAAGGAAGAAAGCTTTCTTT. Protein: CASSISDRGRKKAFF.

The rearrangement joins TRBV28 to TRBJ1-2; TRBD1 might be the D (6 bases). The CDR3 extends over 15 amino acids. Germline CDR1 reads MDHEN; CDR2 reads SYDVKM. Trimming pared 7 bases from V and 2 bases from J, leaving 17 bases between. The chain's CDR3 is CASTRRGGRNYGYTF. DNA of the CDR3: TGTGCCAGCACTAGAAGGGGGGGACGGAACTATGGCTACACCTTC.

The rearrangement uses TRBV7-2 and TRBJ2-7, with 7 bases matching TRBD1. The CDR3 extends over 16 amino acids. CDR1 is SGHTA and CDR2 is FQGNSA in the germline V gene. With V trimmed by 7 bases and J by 0 bases, 12 bases remained unmatched. The CDR3, as DNA: TGTGCCAGCACCCCCTCGGGCTCAGGGGGCTCCTACGAGCAGTACTTC. This codes for CASTPSGSGGSYEQYF.

The chain has TRBV10-2 and TRBJ2-7, with D perhaps matching TRBD1 (6 bases). Germline V gene data show CDR1 as WSHSY and CDR2 as SAAADI. Trimming cost V 3 bases and J 0 bases, with 9 bases left between them. The CDR3 length is 14 residues. The CDR3 region is CASSDRTDSYEQYF. The CDR3 nucleotides are TGCGCCAGCAGTGACCGGACAGACTCCTACGAGCAGTACTTC.

This clone appeared once. This chain links TRBV19 with TRBJ1-2; D remains unclear. CDR1 is LNHDA, CDR2 SQIVND, per germline (reference sequence). V was pared by 3 bases and J by 4 bases, with 6 bases between. The CDR3 consists of 12 residues. CDR3 region: CASSIAGYGYTF. Here the CDR3 DNA reads TGTGCCAGTAGTATCGCCGGCTATGGCTACACCTTC. Full variable domain (rest looked up from reference TRBV19 and TRBJ1-2): DGGITQSPKYLFRKEGQNVTLSCEQNLNHDAMYWYRQDPGQGLRLIYYSQIVNDFQKGDIAEGYSVSREKKESFPLTVTSAQKNPTAFYLCASSIAGYGYTFGSGTRLTVV.

The V call is TRBV27, the J call TRBJ2-2; 8 bases fit TRBD2. The germline V gene has CDR1 MNHEY and CDR2 SMNVEV (reference sequence). This CDR3 spans 17 amino acids. V gave up 5 bases and J gave up 0 bases; unmatched junction bases: 8. The CDR3 protein is CASSIHRGLANTGELFF. The DNA for the CDR3 is TGTGCCAGCAGTATCCATAGGGGACTAGCGAACACCGGGGAGCTGTTTTTT.

This sequence joins TRBV5-8 and TRBJ1-2; 11 bases are shared with TRBD1. From germline, CDR1 is SGHTS and CDR2 YDEGEE. This CDR3 comprises 19 residues. Unmatched junction bases numbered 18, after V lost 4 bases and J lost 4 bases. CDR3 sequence (DNA): TGTGCCAGCAGCCGGACAGGGGGCGCCCATGACCATGGAGGCTATGGCTACACCTTC. Amino acids: CASSRTGGAHDHGGYGYTF.

The rearrangement uses TRBV9 and TRBJ2-2; 7 bases fit TRBD2. V shed 0 bases and J 4 bases; nucleotides not matched to a gene: 3. The CDR3 has 15 amino acids. Germline assignment: CDR1 SGDLS and CDR2 YYNGEE. In DNA form, the CDR3 reads TGTGCCAGCAGCGTAGGTCTAGCGGCCACCGGGGAGCTGTTTTTT. Translated: CASSVGLAATGELFF.

The V call is TRBV5-8, the J call TRBJ2-7; 10 bases line up with TRBD1. There are 16 residues in the CDR3. Germline CDR1 is SGHTS and CDR2 is YDEGEE. Germline trimming cut 2 bases from V and 2 bases from J; bases unmatched to any gene: 7. The CDR3 region is CASSFSPGQGTYEQYF. For the CDR3, the DNA is TGTGCCAGCAGCTTCTCCCCGGGACAGGGGACCTACGAGCAGTACTTC.

This CDR3 reads CASSFEGGGPYEQYF. CDR3 sequence (DNA): TGTGCCAGCAGCTTCGAGGGGGGAGGGCCCTACGAGCAGTACTTC. The genes are TRBV9 and TRBJ2-7; tentatively, D is TRBD2 (7 bases). The CDR3 has 15 residues. V lost 4 bases and J lost 2, with 16 bases in between. In germline, CDR1 is SGDLS, CDR2 YYNGEE.

The CDR3 coding sequence is TGTGCCAGCAGTCACCTCCGGGACAGGGGTTACAATGAGCAGTTCTTC. Translation gives CASSHLRDRGYNEQFF. The chain has TRBV27 and TRBJ2-1; TRBD1 agrees at 10 bases. V shed 5 bases and J 4 bases; nucleotides not matched to a gene: 8. CDR1 and CDR2 (germline): MNHEY, SMNVEV (reference sequence). There are 16 residues in the CDR3.

The rearrangement joins TRBV30 to TRBJ2-5; 11 bases match TRBD2. The CDR3 sequence is 19 residues long. Germline trimming cut 2 bases from V and 1 base from J; bases unmatched to any gene: 15. Germline CDR1 is GTSNPN and CDR2 is SVGIG (reference sequence). The CDR3 protein is CAWSIQGSGGAWSQETQYF. CDR3 DNA sequence: TGTGCCTGGAGTATCCAGGGTAGCGGGGGGGCTTGGTCCCAAGAGACCCAGTACTTC.

The chain is built from TRBV28 and TRBJ1-5; tentatively, D is TRBD1 (6 bases). V gave up 5 bases and J gave up 7 bases, with 12 bases separating them. Germline CDR1 reads MDHEN; CDR2 reads SYDVKM. The CDR3 extends over 13 amino acids. The CDR3 coding sequence is TGTGCCAGCAGTCCCCAGGGACAACAGCCCCAGCATTTT. This codes for CASSPQGQQPQHF.

The gene calls are TRBV19 and TRBJ1-6, with D possibly matching TRBD1 (6 bases). The V gene's germline CDR1 is LNHDA and CDR2 SQIVND (reference sequence). The CDR3 consists of 16 residues. The germline V and J ends were trimmed by 6 bases and 0 bases, with 12 bases remaining between them. The CDR3 nucleotides are TGTGCCAGTAGGACAGGTTGGAGCTCCTATAATTCACCCCTCCACTTT. Its translation is CASRTGWSSYNSPLHF.